This TCR beta chain was observed in a study of OX40 agonist ivuxolimab in advanced cancers. Overall study context: There were three patients with partial responses, one having hepatocellular carcinoma and two cutaneous melanoma.

Looked up from germline, CDR1 is MNHEY and CDR2 is SMNVEV (reference sequence). The CDR3 is made up of 13 amino acids. V lost 5 bases to trimming and J lost 3 bases; unmatched junction nucleotides: 1. Repertoires were generated with immunoSEQ multiplex PCR, while TCRdb's copy carries only in-frame clones and drops some. The table records more than 60,000 clones, almost 95% of them present only once. This receptor was identified in an adult with an advanced solid tumor such as melanoma, head and neck, liver or kidney cancer. V gene TRBV27 combines with J gene TRBJ2-7, with 10 bases identical to TRBD2. The material sequenced was CD4+ or CD8+ T cells sorted from blood, taken in a trial of the OX40 agonist ivuxolimab. The CDR3 coding sequence is TGTGCCAGCAGTGGGACTAGCGTCTACGAGCAGTACTTC. It codes for CASSGTSVYEQYF.